This passage covers 7 T cell receptor beta chains from one sample sequenced in a study of cytotoxic CD8 clonotypes in ibrutinib-treated CLL. Generated by immunoSEQ multiplex PCR, the TCRdb table keeps only in-frame clones and is missing some. The sample contains 200,000 to 250,000 clones, 70% of which appear only once. Source: PBMCs, taken after 24 months of ibrutinib treatment. The receptors derive from a human donor with chronic lymphocytic leukemia.

V usage is TRBV7-9 and J usage is TRBJ2-7; D is perhaps TRBD1 (6 bases). Trimming removed 3 bases at V and 2 bases at J, with 11 bases between. The CDR3 loop spans 14 amino acids. From germline, CDR1 is SEHNR and CDR2 FQNEAQ (reference sequence). The CDR3 protein is CASSLAGETYEQYF. The DNA of the CDR3 is TGTGCCAGCAGCTTGGCAGGGGAGACCTACGAGCAGTACTTC.

The chain has TRBV5-1 and TRBJ1-1, with 10 positions matching TRBD1. The CDR3 covers 16 residues. Germline V lookup: CDR1 SGHRS, CDR2 YFSETQ. Trimming at V came to 7 bases and at J to 3 bases, leaving 12 bases not matched to a gene. The CDR3 DNA reads TGCGCCAGCGGACAATTCGAGGGACAGGGGCACACTGAAGCTTTCTTT. This codes for CASGQFEGQGHTEAFF.

This rearrangement joins TRBV10-3 to TRBJ1-2; tentatively, D is TRBD1 (5 bases). The CDR3 has 14 residues. Germline CDR1 is ENHRY and CDR2 is SYGVKD. V was clipped by 2 bases and J by 4 bases, with 11 bases between them. CDR3: CAISEADKFYGYTF. The CDR3 DNA is TGTGCCATCAGTGAGGCGGACAAATTCTATGGCTACACCTTC.

A remark on this clone: The same CDR3 arises from other DNA sequences in this sample as well. This rearrangement joins TRBV7-2 to TRBJ1-1, with D uncertain. This CDR3 spans 13 amino acids. Per germline, CDR1 SGHTA and CDR2 FQGNSA. Deletions cut 1 base from V and 1 base from J, with 4 bases between. The DNA of the CDR3 is TGTGCCAGCAGCTTAGGCAGGAACACTGAAGCTTTCTTT. Its translation is CASSLGRNTEAFF. The entire variable domain, with the rest obtained from reference TRBV7-2 and TRBJ1-1, is as follows: GAGVSQSPSNKVTEKGKDVELRCDPISGHTALYWYRQSLGQGLEFLIYFQGNSAPDKSGLPSDRFSAERTGGSVSTLTIQRTQQEDSAVYLCASSLGRNTEAFFGQGTRLTVV.

This chain uses TRBV28 with TRBJ1-5; no reliable D call. CDR3 length: 12 amino acids. Germline V lookup: CDR1 MDHEN, CDR2 SYDVKM. V dropped 4 bases and J dropped 7 bases, with 8 bases sitting between them. The CDR3: CASSSIGQPQHF. DNA of the CDR3: TGTGCCAGCAGTTCGATAGGACAGCCCCAGCATTTT.

The CDR3 DNA sequence: TGTGCCAGCAGCTCCCCCCGGGGCTCAAGGGCCCAGTACTTC. It encodes CASSSPRGSRAQYF. The chain has TRBV7-2 and TRBJ2-5; perhaps D is TRBD1 or TRBD2 (5 bases each). The V gene lost 4 bases and the J gene lost 9 bases, with 18 bases spanning the gap. This CDR3 spans 14 amino acids. Per germline, CDR1 SGHTA and CDR2 FQGNSA.

A word on this clone: Other nucleotide sequences from this sample produce the same CDR3. This chain uses TRBV5-1 with TRBJ2-3; 14 positions agree with TRBD2. From germline, CDR1 is SGHRS and CDR2 YFSETQ. The CDR3 totals 16 residues. After removal of 4 bases from V and 3 bases from J, the junction contained 4 bases not matched to a gene. In DNA, the CDR3 is TGCGCCAGCAGCCCGGGACTAGCGGGAGAAACAGATACGCAGTATTTT. Translating gives CASSPGLAGETDTQYF.